This T cell receptor (beta chain) was captured in a study of graft-versus-host responses after intestinal transplantation. Study in general: Transplants given to recipients were multivisceral, liver-intestinal, or isolated intestinal. Recipients were all induced with anti-thymocyte globulin, then given tacrolimus and steroids for approximately 3 years.

Data came from immunoSEQ multiplex PCR; TCRdb stores just in-frame clones and leaves some out. The data contain more than 75,000 clones, roughly 90% of them singletons. Note on this clone: Its target is unknown.

After removal of 6 bases from V and 8 bases from J, the junction contained 10 bases not matched to a gene. The CDR3 sequence is 14 residues long. Germline values: CDR1 KGHSH, CDR2 LQKENI. Study-level results: The study associated peak circulating GvH clone levels with early post-transplant HvG declines. Recipient marrow contained GvH clones, some of which appeared first in ileum or blood.

This chain connects TRBV18 to TRBJ1-5; 7 bases fit TRBD1. This receptor was obtained from a human donor who was the organ donor for an intestinal transplant. The sequencing here drew on unstimulated CD4+ T cells sorted from spleen or lymph node cells, taken before transplant. In DNA form, the CDR3 reads TGTGCCAGCTCCCCCCGGACAGGAGAGGAGCCCCAGCATTTT. This encodes CASSPRTGEEPQHF.